The 3 T cell receptor beta chains below all came from one sample that was sequenced in a study of blood T cell repertoires in COVID-19. Libraries were prepared by immunoSEQ multiplex PCR; TCRdb keeps only in-frame clonotypes and omits some of them. Of tens of thousands of clones in the sample, roughly four fifths were seen once. What was sequenced was peripheral blood. These receptor sequences come from a man aged 45-65 years with COVID-19, enrolled during active disease.

In this sample, this clone turned up a few times. The chain is built from TRBV7-9 and TRBJ2-7; 10 bases are shared with TRBD1. CDR1 is SEHNR and CDR2 is FQNEAQ in the germline V gene (reference sequence). The CDR3 length is 13 residues. J was trimmed by 3 bases and V by 8 bases; bases with no gene match: 4. The CDR3 nucleotides are TGTGCCAGCCGCCGGACAGGGGGCTACGAGCAGTACTTC. Translated, it gives CASRRTGGYEQYF.

The chain combines TRBV2 with TRBJ2-7; TRBD1 agrees at 9 bases. The CDR3 has 15 residues. Trimming removed 9 bases from V and 5 bases from J; junction bases left unmatched: 14. CDR1 is SNHLY, CDR2 FYNNEI, per germline. The CDR3 region is CARLTGGLGGDEQYF. The CDR3 DNA reads TGTGCCAGATTAACAGGGGGCTTAGGTGGAGACGAGCAGTACTTC.

V is TRBV29-1 and J is TRBJ2-3; no clear D gene. Deletions cut 1 base from V and 2 bases from J, with 10 bases between. Germline CDR1 SQVTM, CDR2 ANQGSEA. The CDR3 is 14 amino acids. Here the CDR3 reads CSVEGLDFTDTQYF. CDR3 DNA sequence: TGCAGCGTTGAAGGCCTCGACTTCACAGATACGCAGTATTTT.